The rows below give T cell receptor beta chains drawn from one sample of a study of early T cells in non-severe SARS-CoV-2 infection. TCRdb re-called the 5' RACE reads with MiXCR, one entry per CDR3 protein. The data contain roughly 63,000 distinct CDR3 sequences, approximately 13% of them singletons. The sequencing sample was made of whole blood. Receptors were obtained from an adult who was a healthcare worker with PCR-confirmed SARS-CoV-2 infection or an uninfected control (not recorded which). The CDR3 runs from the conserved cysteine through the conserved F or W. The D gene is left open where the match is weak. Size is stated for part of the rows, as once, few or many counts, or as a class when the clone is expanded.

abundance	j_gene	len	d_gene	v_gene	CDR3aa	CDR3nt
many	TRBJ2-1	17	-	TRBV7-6	CASSLYPGAFSYNEQFF	TGTGCCAGCAGCTTATATCCAGGGGCCTTCTCCTACAATGAGCAGTTCTTC
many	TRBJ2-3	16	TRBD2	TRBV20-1	CSARKTAGDVINTQYF	TGCAGTGCTAGGAAAACAGCGGGGGACGTCATAAATACGCAGTATTTT
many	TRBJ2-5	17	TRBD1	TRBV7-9	CASSSSFYGTDKETQYF	TGTGCCAGCAGCTCAAGCTTTTACGGGACAGATAAAGAGACCCAGTACTTC
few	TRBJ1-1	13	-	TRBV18	CASSALENTEAFF	TGTGCCAGCTCAGCTCTCGAGAACACTGAAGCTTTCTTT
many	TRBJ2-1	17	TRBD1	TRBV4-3	CASSQDVGTGSYNEQFF	TGCGCCAGCAGCCAAGATGTAGGGACAGGGTCCTACAATGAGCAGTTCTTC
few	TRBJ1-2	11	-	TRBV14	CASSRGRNYTF	TGTGCCAGCAGCCGTGGACGGAACTACACCTTC
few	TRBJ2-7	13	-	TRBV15	CATSRELDYEQYF	TGTGCCACCAGCAGAGAGTTAGACTACGAGCAGTACTTC
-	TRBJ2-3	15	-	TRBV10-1	CASSGTGLSTDTQYF	TGCGCCAGCAGTGGGACGGGACTGAGCACAGATACGCAGTATTTT
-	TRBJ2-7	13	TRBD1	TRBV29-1	CSTLTGVHSEQYF	TGCAGCACCCTGACAGGGGTGCATAGCGAGCAGTACTTC
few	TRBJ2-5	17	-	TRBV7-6	CASSNPVGGEYQETQYF	TGTGCCAGCAGCAACCCCGTGGGGGGCGAGTACCAAGAGACCCAGTACTTC
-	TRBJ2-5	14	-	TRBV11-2	CASSPIGSQETQNF	TGTGCCAGCAGCCCCATCGGCTCTCAAGAGACCCAGAACTTC
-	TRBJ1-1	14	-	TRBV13	CASSSGTVDLEAFF	TGTGCTAGCAGCTCGGGGACGGTGGACCTTGAAGCTTTCTTT
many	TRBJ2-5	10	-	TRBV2	CASSSETQYF	TGTGCCAGCTCCTCGGAGACCCAGTACTTC
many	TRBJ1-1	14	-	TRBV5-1	CASSPATFNTEAFF	TGCGCCAGCAGCCCAGCGACCTTTAACACTGAAGCTTTCTTT
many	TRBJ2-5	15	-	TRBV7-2	CASSLLAVGYQTQYF	TGTGCCAGCAGTCTTTTGGCGGTTGGATACCAGACCCAGTACTTC
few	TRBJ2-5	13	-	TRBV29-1	CSVEKEGWKTQYF	TGCAGCGTGGAAAAGGAGGGGTGGAAGACCCAGTACTTC
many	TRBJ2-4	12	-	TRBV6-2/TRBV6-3	CASSFPANIQYF	TGTGCCAGCAGTTTCCCGGCAAACATTCAGTACTTC